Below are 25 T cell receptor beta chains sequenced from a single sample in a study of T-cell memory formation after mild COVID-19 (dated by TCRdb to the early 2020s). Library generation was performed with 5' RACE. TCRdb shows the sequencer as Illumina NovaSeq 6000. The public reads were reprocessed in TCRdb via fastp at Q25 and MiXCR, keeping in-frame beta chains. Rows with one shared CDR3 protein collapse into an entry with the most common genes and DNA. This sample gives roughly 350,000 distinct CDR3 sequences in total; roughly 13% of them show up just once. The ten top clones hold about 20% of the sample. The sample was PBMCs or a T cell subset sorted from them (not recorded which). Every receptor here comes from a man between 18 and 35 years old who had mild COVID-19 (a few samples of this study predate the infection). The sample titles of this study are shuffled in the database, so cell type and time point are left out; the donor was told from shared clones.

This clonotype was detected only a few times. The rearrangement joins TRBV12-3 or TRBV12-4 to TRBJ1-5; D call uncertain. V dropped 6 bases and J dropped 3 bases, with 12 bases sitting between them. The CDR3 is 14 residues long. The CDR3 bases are TGTGCCAGCAGCCTTACAATGGACAATCAGCCCCAGCATTTT. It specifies CASSLTMDNQPQHF.

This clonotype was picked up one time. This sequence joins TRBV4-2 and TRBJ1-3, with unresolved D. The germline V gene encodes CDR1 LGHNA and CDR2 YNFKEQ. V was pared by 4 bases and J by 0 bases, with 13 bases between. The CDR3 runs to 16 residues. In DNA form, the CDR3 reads TGTGCCAGCAGCCCCCAAGGGCCCGACTCTGGAAACACCATATATTTT. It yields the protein CASSPQGPDSGNTIYF.

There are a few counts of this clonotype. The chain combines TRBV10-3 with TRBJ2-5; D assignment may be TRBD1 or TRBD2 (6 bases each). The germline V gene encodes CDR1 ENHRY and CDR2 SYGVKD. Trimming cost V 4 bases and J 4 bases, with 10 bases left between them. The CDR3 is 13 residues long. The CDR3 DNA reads TGTGCCATCAGTGTGGGGGGCCGAGAGACCCAGTACTTC. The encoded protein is CAISVGGRETQYF.

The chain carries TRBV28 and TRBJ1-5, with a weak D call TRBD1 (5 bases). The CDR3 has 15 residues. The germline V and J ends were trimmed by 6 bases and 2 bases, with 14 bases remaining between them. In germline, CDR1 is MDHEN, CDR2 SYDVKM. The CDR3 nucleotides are TGTGCCAGCAGAGCAGGGAGTTCTGGCAATCAGCCCCAGCATTTT. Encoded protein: CASRAGSSGNQPQHF.

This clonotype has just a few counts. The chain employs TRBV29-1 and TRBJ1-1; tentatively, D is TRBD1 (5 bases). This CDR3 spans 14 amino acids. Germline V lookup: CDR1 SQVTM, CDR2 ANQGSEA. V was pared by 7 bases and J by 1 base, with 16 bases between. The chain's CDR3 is CSGGFGGGNTEAFF. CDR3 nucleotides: TGCAGCGGCGGATTCGGGGGTGGGAACACTGAAGCTTTCTTT.

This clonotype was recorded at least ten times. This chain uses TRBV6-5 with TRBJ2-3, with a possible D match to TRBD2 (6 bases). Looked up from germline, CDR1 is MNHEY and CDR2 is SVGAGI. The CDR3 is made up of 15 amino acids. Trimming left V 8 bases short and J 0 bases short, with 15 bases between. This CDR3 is CASRLGVTSTDTQYF. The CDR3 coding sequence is TGTGCCAGCCGACTAGGGGTGACTAGCACAGATACGCAGTATTTT.

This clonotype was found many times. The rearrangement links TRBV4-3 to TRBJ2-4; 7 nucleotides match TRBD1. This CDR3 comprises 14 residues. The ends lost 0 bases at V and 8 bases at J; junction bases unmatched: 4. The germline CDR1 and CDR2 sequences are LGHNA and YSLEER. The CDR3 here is CASSQETGAHIQYF. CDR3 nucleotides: TGCGCCAGCAGCCAAGAAACAGGGGCCCACATTCAGTACTTC.

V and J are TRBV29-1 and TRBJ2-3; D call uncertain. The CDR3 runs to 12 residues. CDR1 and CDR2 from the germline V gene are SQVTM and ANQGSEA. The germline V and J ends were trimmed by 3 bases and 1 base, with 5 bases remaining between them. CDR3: CSVDTGTDTQYF. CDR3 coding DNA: TGCAGCGTTGACACAGGCACAGATACGCAGTATTTT.

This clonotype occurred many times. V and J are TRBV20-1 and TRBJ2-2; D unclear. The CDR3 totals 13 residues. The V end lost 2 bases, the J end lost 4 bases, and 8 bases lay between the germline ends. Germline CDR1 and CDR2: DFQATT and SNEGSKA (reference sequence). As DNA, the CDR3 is TGCAGTGCTAGACAGGCGGCCACCGGGGAGCTGTTTTTT. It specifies CSARQAATGELFF.

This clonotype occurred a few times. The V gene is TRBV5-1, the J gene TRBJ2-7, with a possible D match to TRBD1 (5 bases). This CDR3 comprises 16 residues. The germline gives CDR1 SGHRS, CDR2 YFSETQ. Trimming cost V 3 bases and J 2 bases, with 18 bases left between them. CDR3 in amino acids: CASSSLETGPPYEQYF. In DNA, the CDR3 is TGCGCCAGCAGCTCGCTGGAAACAGGACCACCCTACGAGCAGTACTTC.

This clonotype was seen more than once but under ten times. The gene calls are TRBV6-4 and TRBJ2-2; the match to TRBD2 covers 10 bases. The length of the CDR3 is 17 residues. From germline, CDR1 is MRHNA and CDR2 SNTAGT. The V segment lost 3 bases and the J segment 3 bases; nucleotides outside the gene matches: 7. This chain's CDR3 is CASSESSGGSDTGELFF. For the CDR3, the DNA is TGTGCCAGCAGTGAATCTAGCGGGGGATCGGACACCGGGGAGCTGTTTTTT.

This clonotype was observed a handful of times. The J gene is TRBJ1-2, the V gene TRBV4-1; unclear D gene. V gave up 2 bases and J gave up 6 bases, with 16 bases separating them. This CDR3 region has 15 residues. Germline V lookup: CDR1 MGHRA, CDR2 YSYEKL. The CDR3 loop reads CASSQPLGRFHGYTF. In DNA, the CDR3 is TGCGCCAGCAGCCAACCCCTCGGGCGGTTCCATGGCTACACCTTC.

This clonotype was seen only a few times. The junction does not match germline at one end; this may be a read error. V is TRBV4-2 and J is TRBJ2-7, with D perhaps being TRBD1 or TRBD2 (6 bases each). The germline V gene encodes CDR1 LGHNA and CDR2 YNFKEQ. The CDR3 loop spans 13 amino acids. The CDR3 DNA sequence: TGTGCCAGCAGCCAAGATCGAGGGGGGCCGCTCGACTTC. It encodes CASSQDRGGPLDF.

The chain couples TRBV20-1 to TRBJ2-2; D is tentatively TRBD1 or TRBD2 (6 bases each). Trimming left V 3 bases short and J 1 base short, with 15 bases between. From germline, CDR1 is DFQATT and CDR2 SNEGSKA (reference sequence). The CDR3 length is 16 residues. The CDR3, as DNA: TGCAGTGCTAGGGGAGGTCAGGGGCAGAACACCGGGGAGCTGTTTTTT. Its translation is CSARGGQGQNTGELFF.

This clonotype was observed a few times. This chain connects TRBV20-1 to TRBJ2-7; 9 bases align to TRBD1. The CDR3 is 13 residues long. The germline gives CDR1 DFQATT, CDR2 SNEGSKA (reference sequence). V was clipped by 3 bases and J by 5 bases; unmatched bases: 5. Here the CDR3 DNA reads TGCAGTGCTAGGGGCGGGACAGGGAACGAGCAGTACTTC. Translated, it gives CSARGGTGNEQYF.

Written as DNA, the CDR3 is TGCAGTGCTAGAGATCAAACAGGGTCTTCACCCCTCCACTTT. Translation gives CSARDQTGSSPLHF. The chain carries TRBV20-1 and TRBJ1-6; D may be TRBD1 (6 bases). Between the trimmed V and J ends, which lost 0 bases and 9 bases, there was a span of 12 bases. The CDR3 totals 14 residues. Germline V lookup: CDR1 DFQATT, CDR2 SNEGSKA (reference sequence).

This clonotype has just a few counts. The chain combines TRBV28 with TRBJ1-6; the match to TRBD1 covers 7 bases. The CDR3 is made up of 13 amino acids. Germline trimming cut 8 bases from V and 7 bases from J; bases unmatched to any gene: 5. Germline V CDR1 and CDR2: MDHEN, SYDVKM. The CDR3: CASGWTGNSPLHF. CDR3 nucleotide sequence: TGTGCCAGCGGATGGACAGGAAATTCACCCCTCCACTTT.

Here the CDR3 DNA reads TGTGCCAGCAGTTACCAGGACAGGGAGGGTCAGCCCCAGCATTTT. This sequence encodes CASSYQDREGQPQHF. The chain has TRBV6-2 or TRBV6-3 and TRBJ1-5; 8 nucleotides agree with TRBD1. In germline, CDR1 is MNHEY, CDR2 SVGEGT. The CDR3 extends over 15 amino acids. Unmatched junction bases numbered 6, after V lost 2 bases and J lost 6 bases.

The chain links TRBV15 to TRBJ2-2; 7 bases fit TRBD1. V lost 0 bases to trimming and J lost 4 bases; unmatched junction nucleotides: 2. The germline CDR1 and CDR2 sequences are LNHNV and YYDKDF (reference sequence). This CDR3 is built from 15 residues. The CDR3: CATSRETGSTGELFF. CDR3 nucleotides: TGTGCCACCAGCAGAGAGACAGGGAGCACCGGGGAGCTGTTTTTT.

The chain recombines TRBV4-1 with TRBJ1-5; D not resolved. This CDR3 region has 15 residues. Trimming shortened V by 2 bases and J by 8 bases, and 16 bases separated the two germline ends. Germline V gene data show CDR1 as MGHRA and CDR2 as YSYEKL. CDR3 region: CASSQSPVADEPQHF. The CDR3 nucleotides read TGCGCCAGCAGCCAATCCCCGGTCGCCGATGAGCCCCAGCATTTT.

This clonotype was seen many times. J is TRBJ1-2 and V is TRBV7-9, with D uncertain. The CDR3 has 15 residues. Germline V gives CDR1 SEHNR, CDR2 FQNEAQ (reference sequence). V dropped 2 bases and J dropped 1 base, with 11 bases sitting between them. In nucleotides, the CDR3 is TGTGCCAGCAGCTTAAATAGCGGCAGTAACTATGGCTACACCTTC. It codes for CASSLNSGSNYGYTF.

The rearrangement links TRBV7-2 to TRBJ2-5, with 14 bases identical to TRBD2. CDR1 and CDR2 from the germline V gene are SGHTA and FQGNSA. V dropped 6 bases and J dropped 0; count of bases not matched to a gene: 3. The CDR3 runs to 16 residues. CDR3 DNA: TGTGCCAGCAGGACTAGCGGGGGGGCGTACCAAGAGACCCAGTACTTC. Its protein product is CASRTSGGAYQETQYF. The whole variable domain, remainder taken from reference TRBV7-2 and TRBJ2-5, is GAGVSQSPSNKVTEKGKDVELRCDPISGHTALYWYRQSLGQGLEFLIYFQGNSAPDKSGLPSDRFSAERTGGSVSTLTIQRTQQEDSAVYLCASRTSGGAYQETQYFGPGTRLLVL.

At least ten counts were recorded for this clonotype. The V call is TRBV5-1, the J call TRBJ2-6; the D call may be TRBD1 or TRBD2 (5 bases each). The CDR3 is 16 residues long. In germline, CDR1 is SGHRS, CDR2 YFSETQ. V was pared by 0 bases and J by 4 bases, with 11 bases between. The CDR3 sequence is CASSLGPGTGANVLTF. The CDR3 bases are TGCGCCAGCAGCTTGGGTCCCGGGACGGGGGCCAACGTCCTGACTTTC.

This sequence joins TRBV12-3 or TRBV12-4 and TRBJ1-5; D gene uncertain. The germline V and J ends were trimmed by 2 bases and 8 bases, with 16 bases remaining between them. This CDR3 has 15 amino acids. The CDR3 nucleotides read TGTGCCAGCAGTTTATCAGGATCATTGAGAGAGCCCCAGCATTTT. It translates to CASSLSGSLREPQHF.

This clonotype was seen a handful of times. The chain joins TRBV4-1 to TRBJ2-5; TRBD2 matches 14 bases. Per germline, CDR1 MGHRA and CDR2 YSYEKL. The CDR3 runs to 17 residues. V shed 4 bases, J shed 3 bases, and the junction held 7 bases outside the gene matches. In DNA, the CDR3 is TGCGCCAGCAGCCTCTTGGGACTAGCGGGAGTAGAAGAGACCCAGTACTTC. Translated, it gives CASSLLGLAGVEETQYF.